The T cell receptor (beta chain) described here comes from a study of CD8+CD57+ T cells in acquired aplastic anemia. TCR beta VDJ and CDR3 were profiled, and genomic DNA was the template. TCRdb re-called the reads with MiXCR, one entry per CDR3 protein. This table holds a few hundred thousand distinct CDR3 sequences, almost 50% found once. This CDR3 is built from 15 residues. Germline V gene sequence: CDR1 SGDLS, CDR2 YYNGEE. Trimming removed 4 bases at V and 1 base at J, with 11 bases between. Patients picked for sequencing had shown CD8+CD57+ cell expansion detected by flow cytometry. This clonotype was observed many times.

The chain employs TRBV9 and TRBJ2-2, with a weak D call TRBD1 (6 bases). The specimen sequenced was sorted CD4+, CD8+, or CD8+CD57+ T cells (not recorded which) from PBMCs. The receptor was isolated from a human donor with aplastic anemia. CDR3 nucleotides: TGTGCCAGCAGCATACAGGGTTTGAACACCGGGGAGCTGTTTTTT. Translated: CASSIQGLNTGELFF.